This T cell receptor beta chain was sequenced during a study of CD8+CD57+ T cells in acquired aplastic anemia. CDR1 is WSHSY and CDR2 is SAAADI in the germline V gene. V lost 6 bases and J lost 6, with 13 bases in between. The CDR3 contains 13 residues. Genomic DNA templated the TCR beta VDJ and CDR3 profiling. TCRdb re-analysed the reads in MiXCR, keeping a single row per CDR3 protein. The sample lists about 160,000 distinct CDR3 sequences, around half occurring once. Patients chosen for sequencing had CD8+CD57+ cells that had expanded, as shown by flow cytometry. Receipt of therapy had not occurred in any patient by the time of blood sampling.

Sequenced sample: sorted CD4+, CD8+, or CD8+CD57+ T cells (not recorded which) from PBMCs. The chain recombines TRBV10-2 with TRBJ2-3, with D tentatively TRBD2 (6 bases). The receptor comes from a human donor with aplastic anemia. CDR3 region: CASRRGGGDTQYF. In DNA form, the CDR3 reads TGCGCCAGCAGGAGGGGTGGAGGGGATACGCAGTATTTT.